Each of the 3 T cell receptor beta chains below was sequenced from the same sample in a study of blood T cell repertoires in COVID-19. TCRdb's table, derived via immunoSEQ multiplex PCR, lists solely in-frame clones and lacks some. The sample lists nearly 60,000 clones; around 89% were seen once. The specimen was peripheral blood. The source is a man aged 60 to 75 with active COVID-19.

The rearrangement links TRBV9 to TRBJ1-4; 11 nucleotides agree with TRBD1. The junction had 3 bases not matched to a gene; V was cut back by 4 bases and J by 7 bases. Germline V gene lookup returns CDR1 SGDLS and CDR2 YYNGEE. The CDR3 is 14 amino acids. The CDR3 coding sequence is TGTGCCAGCAGCAGGACAGGGGGCGGTGAAAAACTGTTTTTT. This translates into CASSRTGGGEKLFF.

The chain recombines TRBV5-6 with TRBJ2-2; D possibly corresponds to TRBD2 (6 bases). The germline V and J ends were trimmed by 3 bases and 0 bases, with 18 bases remaining between them. The length of the CDR3 is 18 residues. Germline V gene lookup returns CDR1 SGHDT and CDR2 YYEEEE. This chain's CDR3 is CASSSYKGLATNTGELFF. The CDR3 coding sequence is TGTGCCAGCAGCTCGTATAAGGGACTGGCCACGAACACCGGGGAGCTGTTTTTT. The entire variable domain, with the rest obtained from reference TRBV5-6 and TRBJ2-2, is as follows: DAGVTQSPTHLIKTRGQQVTLRCSPKSGHDTVSWYQQALGQGPQFIFQYYEEEERQRGNFPDRFSGHQFPNYSSELNVNALLLGDSALYLCASSSYKGLATNTGELFFGEGSRLTVL.

The chain is built from TRBV6-2 or TRBV6-3 and TRBJ2-1, with 9 bases fitting TRBD2. This CDR3 contains 17 residues. J lost 8 bases, V lost 3 bases, and 14 bases had no gene match. The germline CDR1 and CDR2 sequences are MNHEY and SVGEGT. In DNA form, the CDR3 reads TGTGCCAGCAGTTATTTGCGGGGGGGCAAGTCAGTTGATGAGCAGTTCTTC. Its protein is CASSYLRGGKSVDEQFF.